The 3 T cell receptor beta chains below were found in one sample sequenced in a study of cytomegalovirus exposure and HLA in healthy donors. The primer mix had 60 Vbeta and 13 Jbeta primers. TCRdb keeps only in-frame clones here, not all; method: immunoSEQ multiplex PCR. Its clone listing holds about 160,000 clones. The sequencing input was PBMCs. The receptors shown here come from a man between 25 and 39 years old in good health and CMV-seronegative.

The rearrangement uses TRBV29-1 and TRBJ2-1; 15 bases fit TRBD2. Trimming removed 1 base from V and 6 bases from J; junction bases left unmatched: 7. This CDR3 region has 17 residues. Per the germline V gene, CDR1 is SQVTM and CDR2 is ANQGSEA. The CDR3 coding sequence is TGCAGCGTTGAAGCCCCGAGGACTAGCGGGAGGGGCAATGAGCAGTTCTTC. It specifies CSVEAPRTSGRGNEQFF.

J is TRBJ2-2 and V is TRBV5-6; perhaps TRBD2 as D (5 bases). Per the germline V gene, CDR1 is SGHDT and CDR2 is YYEEEE. The V gene lost 0 bases and the J gene lost 5 bases, with 14 bases spanning the gap. The CDR3 length is 16 residues. The CDR3 DNA reads TGTGCCAGCAGCTTGGCGGGGTTTCCCCGGACCGGGGAGCTGTTTTTT. Translating gives CASSLAGFPRTGELFF.

The chain recombines TRBV10-1 with TRBJ2-2, with D tentatively TRBD2 (5 bases). CDR1 and CDR2 from the germline V gene are WNHNN and SYGVQD (reference sequence). V lost 6 bases to trimming and J lost 6 bases, with 8 bases between them. This CDR3 has 12 residues. The CDR3 nucleotides are TGCGCCAGCAGAGGAGGACCCGGGGAGCTGTTTTTT. This translates into CASRGGPGELFF.